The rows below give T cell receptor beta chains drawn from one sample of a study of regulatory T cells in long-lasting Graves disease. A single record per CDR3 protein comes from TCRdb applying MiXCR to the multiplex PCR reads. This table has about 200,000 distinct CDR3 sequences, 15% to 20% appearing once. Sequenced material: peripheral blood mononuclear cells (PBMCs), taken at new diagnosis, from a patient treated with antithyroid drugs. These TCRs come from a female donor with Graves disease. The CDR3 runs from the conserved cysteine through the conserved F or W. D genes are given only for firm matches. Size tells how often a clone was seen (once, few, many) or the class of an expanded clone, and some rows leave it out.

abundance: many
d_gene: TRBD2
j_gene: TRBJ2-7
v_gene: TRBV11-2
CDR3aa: CACTSGADEQYF
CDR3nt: TGTGCCTGTACCAGCGGGGCGGACGAGCAGTACTTC

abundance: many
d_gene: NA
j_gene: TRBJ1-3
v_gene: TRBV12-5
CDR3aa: CASGLVVSSGNTIYF
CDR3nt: TGTGCTAGTGGTTTGGTAGTTTCCTCTGGAAACACCATATATTTT

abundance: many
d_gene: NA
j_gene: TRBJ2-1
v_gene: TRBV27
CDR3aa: CASRLWEYAYNEQFF
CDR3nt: TGTGCCAGCAGGCTTTGGGAGTATGCATACAATGAGCAGTTCTTC

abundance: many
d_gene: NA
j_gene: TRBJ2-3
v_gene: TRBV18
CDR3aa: CASSPADSSGLDTQYF
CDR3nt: TGTGCCAGCTCACCCGCGGACAGCTCTGGCTTGGATACGCAGTATTTT

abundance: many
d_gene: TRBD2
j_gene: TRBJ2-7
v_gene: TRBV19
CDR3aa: CASSPRTSGHYEQYF
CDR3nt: TGTGCCAGTAGCCCCCGGACTAGCGGCCACTACGAGCAGTACTTC

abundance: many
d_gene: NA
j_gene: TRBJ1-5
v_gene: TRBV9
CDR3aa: CASSEGLSINQPQHF
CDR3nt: TGTGCCAGCAGCGAGGGCCTCTCCATAAATCAGCCCCAGCATTTT

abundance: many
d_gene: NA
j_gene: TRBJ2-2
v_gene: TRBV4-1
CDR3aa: CASSQEGDSILPTGELFF
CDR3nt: TGCGCCAGCAGCCAGGAGGGGGACTCTATACTGCCGACCGGGGAGCTGTTTTTT

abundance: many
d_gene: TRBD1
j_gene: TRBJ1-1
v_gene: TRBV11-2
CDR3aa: CASSLATGVNTEAFF
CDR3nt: TGTGCCAGCAGCTTGGCTACAGGGGTGAACACTGAAGCTTTCTTT

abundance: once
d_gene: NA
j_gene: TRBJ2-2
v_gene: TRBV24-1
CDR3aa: CATSGFGTGELFF
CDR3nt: TGTGCCACCAGTGGTTTTGGCACCGGGGAGCTGTTTTTT

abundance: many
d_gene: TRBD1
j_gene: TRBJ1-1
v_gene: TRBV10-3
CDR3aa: CAIMGTVGTEAFF
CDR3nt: TGTGCCATCATGGGGACAGTAGGCACTGAAGCTTTCTTT

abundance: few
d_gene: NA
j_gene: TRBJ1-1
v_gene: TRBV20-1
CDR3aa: CSARTTSNAEAFF
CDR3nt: TGCAGTGCTAGAACAACCTCGAACGCTGAAGCTTTCTTT

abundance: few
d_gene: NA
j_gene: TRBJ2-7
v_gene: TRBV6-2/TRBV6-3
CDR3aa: CASSYSGQNYEQYF
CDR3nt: TGTGCCAGCAGTTACTCCGGACAAAACTACGAGCAGTACTTC

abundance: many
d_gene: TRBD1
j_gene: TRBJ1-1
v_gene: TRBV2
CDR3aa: CASSETPGGNLEAFF
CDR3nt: TGTGCCAGCAGTGAAACCCCAGGGGGAAATCTTGAAGCTTTCTTT

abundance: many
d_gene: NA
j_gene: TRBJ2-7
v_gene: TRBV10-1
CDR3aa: CASSESRTEQYF
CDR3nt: TGCGCCAGCAGTGAGTCAAGGACCGAGCAGTACTTC

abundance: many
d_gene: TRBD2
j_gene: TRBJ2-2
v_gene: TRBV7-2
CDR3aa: CASSPTSGFTGELFF
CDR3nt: TGTGCCAGCAGCCCGACTAGCGGGTTTACCGGGGAGCTGTTTTTT

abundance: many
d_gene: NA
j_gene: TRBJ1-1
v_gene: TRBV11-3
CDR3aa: CASSLGGGRSEAFF
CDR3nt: TGTGCCAGCAGCTTAGGCGGGGGGCGATCTGAAGCTTTCTTT

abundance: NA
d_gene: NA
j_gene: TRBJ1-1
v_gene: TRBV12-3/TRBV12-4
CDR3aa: CASSLGHSNTEAFF
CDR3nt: TGTGCCAGCAGCCTGGGACATTCGAACACTGAAGCTTTCTTT

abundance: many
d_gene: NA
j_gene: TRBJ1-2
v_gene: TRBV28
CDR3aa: CASSFERTYGYTF
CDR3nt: TGTGCCAGCAGTTTTGAAAGGACCTATGGCTACACCTTC

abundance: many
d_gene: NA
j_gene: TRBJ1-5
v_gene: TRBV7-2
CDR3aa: CASSLVGGNNQPQHF
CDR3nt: TGTGCCAGCAGCTTAGTGGGGGGGAACAATCAGCCCCAGCATTTT

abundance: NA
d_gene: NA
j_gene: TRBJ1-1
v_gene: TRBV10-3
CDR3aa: CAIRTWDHGEGAEAFF
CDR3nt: TGTGCCATCAGAACCTGGGACCATGGGGAGGGTGCTGAAGCTTTCTTT

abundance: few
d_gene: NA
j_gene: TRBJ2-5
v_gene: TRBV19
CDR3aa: CASSTRAGTQYF
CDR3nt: TGTGCCAGTAGTACGCGGGCCGGGACCCAGTACTTC

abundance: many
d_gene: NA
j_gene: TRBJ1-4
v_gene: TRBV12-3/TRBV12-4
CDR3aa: CASSLGAPRELFF
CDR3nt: TGTGCCAGCAGTCTGGGGGCACCCAGAGAACTGTTTTTT

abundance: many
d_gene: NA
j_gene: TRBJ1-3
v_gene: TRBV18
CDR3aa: CASSQGRGTGNTIYF
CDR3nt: TGTGCCAGCTCACAGGGGAGAGGGACTGGAAACACCATATATTTT

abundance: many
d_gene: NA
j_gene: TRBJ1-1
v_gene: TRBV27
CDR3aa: CASRTRNMNTEAFF
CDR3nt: TGTGCCAGCAGGACCAGAAACATGAACACTGAAGCTTTCTTT

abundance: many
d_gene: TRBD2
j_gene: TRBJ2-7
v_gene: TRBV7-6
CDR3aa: CASSSSLAGGGEQYF
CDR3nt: TGTGCCAGCAGCTCCTCACTAGCGGGAGGGGGTGAGCAGTACTTC

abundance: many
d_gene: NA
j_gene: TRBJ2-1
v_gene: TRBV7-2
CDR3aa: CASSLFLLGQRYNEQFF
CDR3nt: TGTGCCAGCAGCTTATTCCTCCTCGGACAGAGATACAATGAGCAGTTCTTC

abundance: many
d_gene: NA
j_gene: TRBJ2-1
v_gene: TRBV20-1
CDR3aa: CSARQLRDGQFF
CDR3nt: TGCAGTGCTAGACAACTCCGCGACGGGCAGTTCTTC

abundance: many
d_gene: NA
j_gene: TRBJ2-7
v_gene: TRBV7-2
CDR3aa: CASSLSSAGSAEQYF
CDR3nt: TGTGCCAGCAGCCTATCTAGTGCTGGGAGCGCCGAGCAGTACTTC

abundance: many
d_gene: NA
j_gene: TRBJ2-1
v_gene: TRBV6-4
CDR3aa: CASSPGGGSYNEQFF
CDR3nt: TGTGCCAGCAGTCCAGGGGGAGGCTCCTACAATGAGCAGTTCTTC

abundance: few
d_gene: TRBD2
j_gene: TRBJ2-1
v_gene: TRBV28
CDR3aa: CASEALAGEFNNEQFF
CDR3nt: TGTGCCAGCGAGGCCTTAGCGGGAGAGTTTAACAATGAGCAGTTCTTC

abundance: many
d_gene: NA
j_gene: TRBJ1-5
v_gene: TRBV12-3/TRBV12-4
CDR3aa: CASSPERYGNQPQHF
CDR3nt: TGTGCCAGCAGTCCTGAACGATACGGCAATCAGCCCCAGCATTTT

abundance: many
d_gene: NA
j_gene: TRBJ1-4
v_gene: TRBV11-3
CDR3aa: CASSKPGGNEKLFF
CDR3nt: TGTGCCAGCAGCAAACCCGGGGGGAATGAAAAACTGTTTTTT

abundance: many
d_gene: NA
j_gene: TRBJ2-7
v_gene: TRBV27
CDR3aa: CASSPLGAFSYEQYF
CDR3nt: TGTGCCAGCAGTCCACTAGGCGCGTTCTCCTACGAGCAGTACTTC

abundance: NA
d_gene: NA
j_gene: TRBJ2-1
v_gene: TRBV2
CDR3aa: CASSERRLVLNEQFF
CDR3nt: TGTGCCAGCAGTGAGAGAAGACTGGTCCTCAATGAGCAGTTCTTC

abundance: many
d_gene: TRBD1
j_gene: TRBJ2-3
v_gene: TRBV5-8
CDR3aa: CASSAGQGTYTDTQYF
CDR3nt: TGTGCCAGCAGCGCGGGACAGGGGACCTACACAGATACGCAGTATTTT

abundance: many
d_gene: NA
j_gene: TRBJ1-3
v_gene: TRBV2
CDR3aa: CASSVMGPRNTIYF
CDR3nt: TGTGCCAGCAGTGTCATGGGGCCTAGAAACACCATATATTTT

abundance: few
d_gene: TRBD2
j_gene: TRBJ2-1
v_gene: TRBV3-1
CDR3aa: CASRPLAGAYNEQFF
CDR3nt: TGTGCCAGCAGACCTCTAGCGGGGGCTTACAATGAGCAGTTCTTC

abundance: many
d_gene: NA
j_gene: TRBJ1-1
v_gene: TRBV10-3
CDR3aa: CAISEVGNTEAFF
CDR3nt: TGTGCCATCAGTGAGGTCGGGAACACTGAAGCTTTCTTT

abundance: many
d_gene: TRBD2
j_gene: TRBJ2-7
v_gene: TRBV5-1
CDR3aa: CASRTGTSSYEQYF
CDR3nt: TGCGCCAGCCGGACCGGGACTAGCAGCTACGAGCAGTACTTC

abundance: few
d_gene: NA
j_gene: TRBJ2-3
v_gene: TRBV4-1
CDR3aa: CASSQEDSGSDTQYF
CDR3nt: TGCGCCAGCAGCCAGGAGGATAGCGGATCAGATACGCAGTATTTT

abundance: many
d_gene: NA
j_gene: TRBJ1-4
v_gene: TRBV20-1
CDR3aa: CSVRPRTATNEKLFF
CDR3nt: TGCAGTGTAAGACCCCGGACAGCAACTAATGAAAAACTGTTTTTT